The 18 T cell receptor beta chains listed next were all sequenced from one sample in a study of T cells expressing NK-cell markers. Using the 5' RACE reads, TCRdb records one entry per CDR3 protein without DNA. The sample holds about 440,000 distinct CDR3 sequences. The sample comprised blood T cells: a sorted CD56 or NKG2C T cell subset, CD4+ or CD8+ T cells, or bulk PBMC T cells (not recorded which). Source of these receptors: a woman aged 18 to 75 in good health.

The genes are TRBV10-3 and TRBJ2-5; TCRdb's D call, TRBD1, is unchecked because there is no DNA. Germline CDR1 and CDR2: ENHRY and SYGVKD. CDR3 length: 14 residues. This CDR3 is CAISYQGASETQYF.

The gene calls are TRBV9 and TRBJ1-6. CDR1 SGDLS and CDR2 YYNGEE come from the germline V gene. The CDR3 has 13 amino acids. The CDR3 spells CASSGAGGSPLHF.

The CDR3 protein is CASSPQGLRGYTF. This rearrangement joins TRBV18 to TRBJ1-2. This CDR3 comprises 13 residues. The germline V gene has CDR1 KGHSH and CDR2 LQKENI.

The chain combines TRBV6-5 with TRBJ2-1; TCRdb's D gene call, TRBD2, goes unchecked for lack of DNA. The CDR3 covers 11 residues. Germline CDR1 reads MNHEY; CDR2 reads SVGAGI. This CDR3 reads CASRRLAEQFF.

This rearrangement joins TRBV15 to TRBJ2-5; with no DNA, the TCRdb D assignment of TRBD1 cannot be verified. The CDR3 is made up of 15 amino acids. Germline V CDR1 and CDR2: LNHNV, YYDKDF (reference sequence). CDR3 amino acids: CATRAGTGIRETQYF.

The chain has TRBV2 and TRBJ2-3; the TCRdb call, TRBD1, lacks DNA for checking. CDR1 and CDR2 from the germline V gene are SNHLY and FYNNEI. The CDR3 extends over 15 amino acids. CDR3 protein: CASSGLRGSTDTQYF.

The chain uses TRBV2 and TRBJ2-1; TCRdb's D gene call, TRBD1, goes unchecked for lack of DNA. Germline lookup yields CDR1 SNHLY and CDR2 FYNNEI. CDR3 size: 13 residues. The CDR3 sequence is CAQYGGDKNEQFF. Full variable domain (outside the CDR3, taken from reference TRBV2 and TRBJ2-1): EPEVTQTPSHQVTQMGQEVILRCVPISNHLYFYWYRQILGQKVEFLVSFYNNEISEKSEIFDDQFSVERPDGSNFTLKIRSTKLEDSAMYFCAQYGGDKNEQFFGPGTRLTVL.

The chain has TRBV7-8 and TRBJ2-7; TCRdb names TRBD2, which stays unverified in the absence of DNA. The CDR3 contains 15 residues. Germline lookup yields CDR1 SGHVS and CDR2 FQNEAQ. The CDR3 loop reads CASSLAGGSLGEQYF.

The V gene is TRBV12-3 or TRBV12-4, the J gene TRBJ2-3; TCRdb's D call of TRBD2 is untestable without DNA. This CDR3 is 16 amino acids long. CDR3 loop: CASSLGTAVWADTQYF.

This chain connects TRBV10-3 to TRBJ1-6. This CDR3 has 15 amino acids. Germline V gene lookup returns CDR1 ENHRY and CDR2 SYGVKD. The CDR3 sequence is CAISEETGTYSPLHF.

This chain's CDR3 is CSAPLGTEAFF. This rearrangement joins TRBV20-1 to TRBJ1-1. Per the germline V gene, CDR1 is DFQATT and CDR2 is SNEGSKA (reference sequence). The CDR3 is 11 amino acids.

The CDR3 is CASSRDTGYTF. V gene TRBV6-6 combines with J gene TRBJ1-2; TCRdb indicates TRBD1, and absent DNA this call remains unverified. The CDR3 sequence is 11 residues long. CDR1 MNHNY and CDR2 SVGAGI come from the germline V gene (reference sequence).

The chain joins TRBV12-3 or TRBV12-4 to TRBJ2-2. The CDR3 runs to 13 residues. The CDR3 loop is CASSPVSPGELFF.

The chain uses TRBV6-1 and TRBJ1-5. There are 16 residues in the CDR3. Germline loops: CDR1 MNHNS, CDR2 SASEGT. The CDR3 loop is CASSEALLRINQPQHF.

The rearrangement links TRBV20-1 to TRBJ1-2; TCRdb reports TRBD1, a call that lacks DNA to check it against. The CDR3 has 14 residues. The germline V gene has CDR1 DFQATT and CDR2 SNEGSKA (reference sequence). CDR3 residues: CSAGDRAGRGGYTF.

CDR3 sequence: CSARESSYNSPLHF. The chain joins TRBV20-1 to TRBJ1-6. This CDR3 is built from 14 residues. Germline CDR1 is DFQATT and CDR2 is SNEGSKA (reference sequence).

The V and J genes are TRBV10-3 and TRBJ2-1; the TCRdb call, TRBD1, lacks DNA for checking. Germline CDR1 and CDR2: ENHRY and SYGVKD. The CDR3 length is 12 residues. This CDR3 reads CAISPPGDEQFF.

The rearrangement joins TRBV29-1 to TRBJ2-7. CDR1 and CDR2 from the germline V gene are SQVTM and ANQGSEA. This CDR3 has 15 residues. The CDR3 protein is CSVGILSGVPHEQYF.